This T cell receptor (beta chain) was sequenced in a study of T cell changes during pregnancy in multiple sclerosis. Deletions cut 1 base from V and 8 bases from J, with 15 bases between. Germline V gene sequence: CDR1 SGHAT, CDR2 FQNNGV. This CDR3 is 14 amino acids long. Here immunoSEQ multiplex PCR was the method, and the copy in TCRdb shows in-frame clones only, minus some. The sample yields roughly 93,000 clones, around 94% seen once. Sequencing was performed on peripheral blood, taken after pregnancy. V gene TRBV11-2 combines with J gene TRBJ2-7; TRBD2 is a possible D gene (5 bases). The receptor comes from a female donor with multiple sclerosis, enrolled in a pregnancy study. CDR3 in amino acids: CASSLGLPGKKQYF. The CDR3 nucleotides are TGTGCCAGCAGCTTAGGTTTGCCGGGAAAGAAGCAGTACTTC. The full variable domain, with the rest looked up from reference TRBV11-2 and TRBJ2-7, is EAGVAQSPRYKIIEKRQSVAFWCNPISGHATLYWYQQILGQGPKLLIQFQNNGVVDDSQLPKDRFSAERLKGVDSTLKIQPAKLEDSAVYLCASSLGLPGKKQYFGPGTRLTVT.